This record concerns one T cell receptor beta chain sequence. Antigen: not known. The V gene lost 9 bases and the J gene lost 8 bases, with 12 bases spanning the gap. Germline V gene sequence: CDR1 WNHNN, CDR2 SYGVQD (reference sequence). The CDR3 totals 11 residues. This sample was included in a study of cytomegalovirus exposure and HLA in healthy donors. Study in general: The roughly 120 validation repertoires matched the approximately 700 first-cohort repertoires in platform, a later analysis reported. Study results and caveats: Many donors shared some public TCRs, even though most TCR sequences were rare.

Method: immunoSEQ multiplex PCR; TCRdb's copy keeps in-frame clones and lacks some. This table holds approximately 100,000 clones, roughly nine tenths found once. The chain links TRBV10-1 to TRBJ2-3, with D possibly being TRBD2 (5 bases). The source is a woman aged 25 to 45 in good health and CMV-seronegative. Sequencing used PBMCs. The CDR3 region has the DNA TGCGCCAGAGGTGATCGGGGTACGCAGTATTTT. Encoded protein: CARGDRGTQYF.